Sequencing of this T cell receptor (beta chain) was carried out in a study of Tregs in tolerant kidney transplant recipients. Per germline, CDR1 SGHDN and CDR2 FVKESK. The CDR3 is 18 amino acids. Trimming removed 1 base from V and 7 bases from J; junction bases left unmatched: 19. Data came from immunoSEQ multiplex PCR; TCRdb stores just in-frame clones and leaves some out. The sample comprises about 52,000 clones, 91% of which are singletons, and about 16% rests with the top ten. The nonmyeloablative bone marrow transplants came from related graft donors, with transient mixed chimerism. The J gene is TRBJ2-7, the V gene TRBV14; TRBD2 matches at 7 bases. The sample consisted of CD8+ T cells from blood (PBMCs), taken 24 months after the transplant. This clonotype was sampled from a human patient who received a combined kidney and bone marrow transplant. Some T cells here may be from the graft donor. In DNA, the CDR3 is TGTGCCAGCAGCCAAGGGAAAATAGCGGGCTCCATCGAGGGTGAGCAGTACTTC. This sequence encodes CASSQGKIAGSIEGEQYF. Variable domain in full (rest from reference TRBV14 and TRBJ2-7): EAGVTQFPSHSVIEKGQTVTLRCDPISGHDNLYWYRRVMGKEIKFLLHFVKESKQDESGMPNNRFLAERTGGTYSTLKVQPAELEDSGVYFCASSQGKIAGSIEGEQYFGPGTRLTVT.